Following are 16 T cell receptor beta chains from one sample sequenced in a study of T cell responses to AZD1222 COVID-19 vaccine (dated by TCRdb to the early 2020s). The library was obtained by the immunoSEQ multiplex PCR assay. This is the immuneACCESS table as TCRdb keeps it, with only in-frame sequences that have V and J called. A part of the clones is gone; compared with another copy, unresolved V genes explain less than half, and the rest is unexplained. The sample data list about 120,000 clones, and roughly 87% of these were observed just once. Approximately 10% of the sample is in the top ten clones. In light of the paper, this sample's time point label describes: baseline before first vaccination. Here the sequenced sample was peripheral blood, taken on day 0 of AZD1222 vaccination. The receptors shown here come from an adult in good health.

The CDR3 DNA sequence: TGTGCCAGCAGCTTAGGCGGGACAGGGTTTGGGCACGAGCAGTACTTC. The encoded protein is CASSLGGTGFGHEQYF. J is TRBJ2-7 and V is TRBV13; 9 positions match TRBD1. J was trimmed by 5 bases and V by 0 bases; bases with no gene match: 8. Germline values: CDR1 PRHDT, CDR2 FYEKMQ (reference sequence). The CDR3 consists of 16 residues.

This sequence joins TRBV28 and TRBJ2-4, with 7 bases matching TRBD2. CDR1 MDHEN and CDR2 SYDVKM come from the germline V gene. V lost 8 bases and J lost 1; bases outside the gene matches: 5. The CDR3 length is 14 residues. Here the CDR3 DNA reads TGTGCCAGCCCCCCGGGGGGTGCCAAAAACATTCAGTACTTC. Amino acids: CASPPGGAKNIQYF.

The chain employs TRBV5-1 and TRBJ1-6, with TRBD1 matching 7 bases. Germline values: CDR1 SGHRS, CDR2 YFSETQ. Unmatched junction bases numbered 7, after V lost 3 bases and J lost 4 bases. The CDR3 covers 16 residues. CDR3 in amino acids: CASSSVGTAYNSPLHF. In DNA form, the CDR3 reads TGCGCCAGCAGCTCCGTCGGGACAGCATATAATTCACCCCTCCACTTT.

CDR3 protein: CASSLPPAHRDNYGYTF. The CDR3 DNA sequence: TGTGCCAGCAGTTTACCCCCGGCCCATAGGGATAACTATGGCTACACCTTC. The genes are TRBV28 and TRBJ1-2; D ambiguous. Trimming took 2 bases from V and 1 from J, leaving 17 bases between them. CDR1 is MDHEN and CDR2 is SYDVKM in the germline V gene. CDR3 length: 17 amino acids.

The J gene is TRBJ2-7, the V gene TRBV27, with D unclear. This CDR3 region has 16 residues. The germline gives CDR1 MNHEY, CDR2 SMNVEV (reference sequence). V was pared by 2 bases and J by 9 bases, with 23 bases between. The CDR3 DNA sequence: TGTGCCAGCAGTTTAAAACCCGGCCTTACCTGGACGGGGCAGTACTTC. Its translation is CASSLKPGLTWTGQYF.

V and J are TRBV7-6 and TRBJ2-1; TRBD2 agrees at 12 bases. CDR1 is SGHVS, CDR2 FNYEAQ, per germline. This CDR3 has 19 amino acids. The V gene end was trimmed by 0 bases and the J gene end by 2 bases; junction bases not matched to a gene: 8. The CDR3 DNA is TGTGCCAGCAGCTTAGCCTCCCCGGGACTAGCGGGTACCTACAATGAGCAGTTCTTC. Translated: CASSLASPGLAGTYNEQFF.

The DNA for the CDR3 is TGTGCCAGCAGCTCAGTTCGGACACAGGAACCGAACTATGGCTACACCTTC. Translation gives CASSSVRTQEPNYGYTF. The V call is TRBV11-3, the J call TRBJ1-2, with D possibly matching TRBD1 (5 bases). Trimming cost V 4 bases and J 2 bases, with 20 bases left between them. Germline CDR1 is SGHNT and CDR2 is YENEEA. This CDR3 comprises 17 residues.

The chain carries TRBV6-1 and TRBJ2-7; 12 positions match TRBD1. The CDR3 is made up of 14 amino acids. Germline V gene sequence: CDR1 MNHNS, CDR2 SASEGT. After removal of 3 bases from V and 5 bases from J, the junction contained 2 bases not matched to a gene. The CDR3: CASSDGTGGNEQYF. The CDR3 DNA reads TGTGCCAGCAGTGACGGGACAGGGGGCAACGAGCAGTACTTC.

This rearrangement joins TRBV27 to TRBJ1-2, with TRBD1 matching over 9 bases. CDR3 length equals 13 residues. Germline values: CDR1 MNHEY, CDR2 SMNVEV (reference sequence). V gave up 6 bases and J gave up 6 bases; unmatched junction bases: 5. The CDR3 reads CASSPDRGDGYTF. The DNA of the CDR3 is TGTGCCAGCAGCCCCGACAGGGGGGATGGCTACACCTTC.

The genes are TRBV6-5 and TRBJ1-3; D is undetermined. Trimming shortened V by 6 bases and J by 0 bases, and 12 bases separated the two germline ends. Germline lookup yields CDR1 MNHEY and CDR2 SVGAGI. The CDR3 contains 15 residues. Written as DNA, the CDR3 is TGTGCCAGCAGACAATATAGGAGCTCTGGAAACACCATATATTTT. This encodes CASRQYRSSGNTIYF.

This clone was recorded only once. The chain links TRBV2 to TRBJ1-2; D perhaps matches TRBD1 (5 bases). CDR1 and CDR2 (germline): SNHLY, FYNNEI. CDR3 length: 12 amino acids. Trimming took off 6 bases at V and 8 bases at J, with 13 bases between the two ends. The CDR3 sequence is CASRNDRGGYTF. The CDR3 DNA reads as TGTGCCAGCAGGAACGACAGAGGGGGCTACACCTTC.

This chain connects TRBV5-6 to TRBJ1-5, with D hard to call. Trimming took off 0 bases at V and 5 bases at J, with 9 bases between the two ends. This CDR3 spans 14 amino acids. Germline assignment: CDR1 SGHDT and CDR2 YYEEEE. The DNA for the CDR3 is TGTGCCAGCAGCTTGGGAGGGCGGGATCAGCCCCAGCATTTT. Translation: CASSLGGRDQPQHF. The complete variable domain, with remaining parts taken from reference TRBV5-6 and TRBJ1-5, reads DAGVTQSPTHLIKTRGQQVTLRCSPKSGHDTVSWYQQALGQGPQFIFQYYEEEERQRGNFPDRFSGHQFPNYSSELNVNALLLGDSALYLCASSLGGRDQPQHFGDGTRLSIL.

As regards this clone: Germline and junction disagree at one end, which may indicate a read error. The J gene is TRBJ1-5, the V gene TRBV6-1; the D gene is possibly TRBD1 (5 bases). Germline V CDR1 and CDR2: MNHNS, SASEGT. The CDR3 loop spans 14 amino acids. The CDR3 region is CASSEDSLNQPQHF. CDR3 DNA: TGTGCCAGCAGCGAAGACAGTCTCAATCAGCCCCAGCATTTT.

The gene calls are TRBV27 and TRBJ1-1; D possibly corresponds to TRBD1 (6 bases). With 6 bases removed from V and 1 base from J, the gap between germline ends came to 15 bases. CDR3 length: 15 residues. Germline values: CDR1 MNHEY, CDR2 SMNVEV (reference sequence). In DNA form, the CDR3 reads TGTGCCAGCAGAGTTTGGGGGGCGTCGAACACTGAAGCTTTCTTT. Protein product: CASRVWGASNTEAFF.

This chain joins TRBV5-8 and TRBJ2-1, with D unresolved. Trimming took 4 bases from V and 3 from J, leaving 8 bases between them. The CDR3 has 13 amino acids. Germline assignment: CDR1 SGHTS and CDR2 YDEGEE. The CDR3 here is CASSLASYNEQFF. CDR3 sequence (DNA): TGTGCCAGCAGCCTCGCAAGCTACAATGAGCAGTTCTTC.

CDR3 sequence: CASSPLSYPHEQYF. The CDR3 DNA follows: TGCGCCAGCAGCCCTCTGTCCTACCCCCACGAGCAGTACTTC. The chain has TRBV5-1 and TRBJ2-7; D unresolved. Trimming cost V 4 bases and J 5 bases, with 16 bases left between them. The CDR3 is made up of 14 amino acids. Germline-derived CDR1 and CDR2 are SGHRS and YFSETQ. Full variable domain (remainder filled in from reference TRBV5-1 and TRBJ2-7): KAGVTQTPRYLIKTRGQQVTLSCSPISGHRSVSWYQQTPGQGLQFLFEYFSETQRNKGNFPGRFSGRQFSNSRSEMNVSTLELGDSALYLCASSPLSYPHEQYFGPGTRLTVT.